Listed here are 10 T cell receptor beta chains from one sample, sequenced in a study of breast tumors, draining lymph nodes, adjacent tissues. Breast cancer patients provided tissue from their axillary draining lymph nodes. MiXCR was run by TCRdb on the multiplex PCR reads, yielding one entry per CDR3 protein. The table lists tens of thousands of distinct CDR3 sequences, about 21% of them singletons. The sample taken for sequencing was axillary lymph node tissue. The receptors come from a female donor with breast cancer. Some clones in this sample may be carry-over from other donors' samples.

V and J are TRBV3-1 and TRBJ1-2; the match to TRBD1 covers 11 bases. From germline, CDR1 is LGHDT and CDR2 YNNKEL (reference sequence). J was trimmed by 13 bases and V by 8 bases; bases with no gene match: 12. The CDR3 consists of 13 residues. The CDR3 sequence: CASATTDRGRFTF. The CDR3 nucleotides read TGTGCCAGCGCTACGACGGACAGGGGGCGATTCACCTTC.

This clonotype was detected many times. Its ends do not fully match the called genes, so a read error is possible. The chain has TRBV29-1 and TRBJ2-5, with a weak D call TRBD2 (6 bases). Per the germline V gene, CDR1 is SQVTM and CDR2 is ANQGSEA. The CDR3 extends over 13 amino acids. CDR3 nucleotide sequence: TGCAGCGTTGTAGCGGCCACCCAAGGGACCCAGTACTTC. Amino acids: CSVVAATQGTQYF.

Details on this clonotype: A read error may explain this, as a much larger clone is one base away. The rearrangement links TRBV9 to TRBJ2-5; no clear D. The length of the CDR3 is 15 residues. Germline CDR1 SGDLS, CDR2 YYNGEE. Here the CDR3 reads CASSVEGSLRETQCF. The CDR3 DNA follows: TGTGCCAGCAGCGTAGAGGGTTCTCTTAGAGAGACCCAGTGCTTC.

This clonotype was picked up a small number of times. This may stem from a read error, because a much larger clone lies one nucleotide away. This sequence joins TRBV10-3 and TRBJ2-1; D call uncertain. The CDR3 consists of 12 residues. CDR1 is ENHRY, CDR2 SYGVKD, per germline. The CDR3 protein is CAISDGYNGQFF. DNA of the CDR3: TGTGCCATCAGTGATGGCTACAATGGGCAGTTCTTC.

This clonotype was picked up many times. The chain joins TRBV10-3 to TRBJ2-7, with TRBD1 identical over 9 bases. Germline V gene data show CDR1 as ENHRY and CDR2 as SYGVKD. This CDR3 comprises 13 residues. V was pared by 8 bases and J by 4 bases, with 6 bases of the junction left unmatched. CDR3 amino acids: CAILEGQGYEQYF. The DNA for the CDR3 is TGTGCCATCCTAGAAGGACAGGGGTACGAGCAGTACTTC.

This clonotype showed up many times. The CDR3 protein is CASSVDYGTDTQYF. DNA of the CDR3: TGTGCCAGCAGCGTAGATTACGGCACAGATACGCAGTATTTT. V and J are TRBV9 and TRBJ2-3; D remains unclear. The CDR3 has 14 residues. V lost 0 bases to trimming and J lost 1 base, with 6 bases between them. Looked up from germline, CDR1 is SGDLS and CDR2 is YYNGEE.

Details on this clonotype: Without the conserved terminal phenylalanine or tryptophan, this CDR3 likely stems from a read error. V and J are TRBV11-2 and TRBJ2-7; no clear D. Between the trimmed V and J ends, which lost 3 bases and 2 bases, there was a span of 14 bases. The germline gives CDR1 SGHAT, CDR2 FQNNGV. This CDR3 has 15 residues. Here the CDR3 reads CASSFSMNVAYEQYL. Here the CDR3 DNA reads TGTGCCAGCAGCTTCTCCATGAACGTAGCCTACGAGCAGTACCTC.

V is TRBV19 and J is TRBJ1-1; the D is unclear. The CDR3 has 12 residues. Trimming pared 1 base from V and 7 bases from J, leaving 7 bases between. The germline V gene has CDR1 LNHDA and CDR2 SQIVND (reference sequence). The CDR3 reads CASSIVDGEAFF. CDR3 coding DNA: TGTGCCAGTAGTATAGTTGACGGTGAAGCTTTCTTT.

This clonotype was seen at least ten times. The J gene is TRBJ2-1, the V gene TRBV24-1, with D tentatively TRBD2 (5 bases). The V gene's germline CDR1 is KGHDR and CDR2 SFDVKD. The CDR3 loop spans 14 amino acids. V was pared by 9 bases and J by 5 bases, with 16 bases between. The CDR3 is CATAYRSEDNEQFF. For the CDR3, the DNA is TGTGCCACCGCCTATCGCTCGGAGGACAATGAGCAGTTCTTC.

This clonotype was detected ten times or more. This chain links TRBV3-1 with TRBJ2-1; TRBD1 or TRBD2 may be the D gene (5 bases each). Germline CDR1 LGHDT, CDR2 YNNKEL (reference sequence). Trimming removed 5 bases from V and 6 bases from J, with 17 bases in between. The length of the CDR3 is 15 residues. CDR3 sequence reads: CASSWDLQLGNEQFF. Here the CDR3 DNA reads TGTGCCAGCAGCTGGGACCTTCAGCTAGGCAATGAGCAGTTCTTC.